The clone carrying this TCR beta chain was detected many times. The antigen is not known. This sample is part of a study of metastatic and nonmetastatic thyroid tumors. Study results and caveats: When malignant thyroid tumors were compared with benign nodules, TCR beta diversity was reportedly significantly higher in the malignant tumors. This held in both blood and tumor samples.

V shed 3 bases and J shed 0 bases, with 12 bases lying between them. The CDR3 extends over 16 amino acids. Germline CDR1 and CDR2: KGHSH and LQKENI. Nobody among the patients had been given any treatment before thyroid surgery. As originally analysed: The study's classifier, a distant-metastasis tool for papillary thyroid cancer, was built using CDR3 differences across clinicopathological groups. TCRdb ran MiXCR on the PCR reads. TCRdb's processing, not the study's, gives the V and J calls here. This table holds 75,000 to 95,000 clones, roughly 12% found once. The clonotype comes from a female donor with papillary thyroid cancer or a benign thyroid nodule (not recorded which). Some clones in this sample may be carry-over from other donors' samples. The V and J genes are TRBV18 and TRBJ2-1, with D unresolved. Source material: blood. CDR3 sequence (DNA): TGTGCCAGCTCACCCCTCGGGCGGAGCTCCTACAATGAGCAGTTCTTC. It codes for CASSPLGRSSYNEQFF.